A single sample is the source of the 12 T cell receptor beta chains below, sequenced in a study of blood T cell repertoires in COVID-19. Assay used: immunoSEQ multiplex PCR; TCRdb lists only in-frame clones, some missing. The repertoire holds approximately 300,000 clones, with 87% as singletons. Sequences were obtained from PBMCs or T cells enriched from blood (not recorded which). Receptors originate from a woman in her twenties or thirties who had recovered from COVID-19.

The chain recombines TRBV19 with TRBJ1-5; D gene unclear. The CDR3 consists of 12 residues. Germline V CDR1 and CDR2: LNHDA, SQIVND (reference sequence). The ends were cut back, 5 bases at V and 5 bases at J, with 7 bases in the middle. The CDR3 region has the DNA TGTGCCAGTAGTCCCCCATATCAGCCCCAGCATTTT. Protein sequence: CASSPPYQPQHF.

The chain carries TRBV6-4 and TRBJ2-3; D perhaps matches TRBD2 (5 bases). Trimming took 4 bases from V and 1 from J, leaving 6 bases between them. CDR1 MRHNA and CDR2 SNTAGT come from the germline V gene. The CDR3 covers 13 residues. In DNA form, the CDR3 reads TGTGCCAGCAGTGGGACTCGCACAGATACGCAGTATTTT. Encoded protein: CASSGTRTDTQYF.

The CDR3 is CASSLNLGGARGETQYF. The CDR3 DNA reads TGCGCCAGCAGCTTGAACCTTGGCGGGGCCAGGGGGGAGACCCAGTACTTC. The rearrangement joins TRBV5-1 to TRBJ2-5; possible D gene TRBD1, 7 bases. Germline V gene lookup returns CDR1 SGHRS and CDR2 YFSETQ. This CDR3 is built from 17 residues. V was pared by 1 base and J by 5 bases, with 21 bases between.

V is TRBV15 and J is TRBJ2-3; no reliable D call. The V end was cut by 5 bases, the J end by 5 bases, with 5 bases between. From germline, CDR1 is LNHNV and CDR2 YYDKDF (reference sequence). CDR3 size: 11 residues. The CDR3 coding sequence is TGTGCCACCAGCCTGAGAGATACGCAGTATTTT. Translating it yields CATSLRDTQYF.

V is TRBV20-1 and J is TRBJ1-1, with 7 nucleotides matching TRBD1. This CDR3 is 13 amino acids long. Unmatched junction bases numbered 4, after V lost 3 bases and J lost 3 bases. Germline V CDR1 and CDR2: DFQATT, SNEGSKA (reference sequence). The CDR3 DNA sequence: TGCAGTGCTAGTGAGGGGGCGCACACTGAAGCTTTCTTT. Translating gives CSASEGAHTEAFF.

J is TRBJ1-3 and V is TRBV5-5, with 8 bases fitting TRBD1. J lost 1 base, V lost 4 bases, and 4 bases had no gene match. This CDR3 has 15 amino acids. Germline CDR1 reads SGHKS; CDR2 reads YYEKEE (reference sequence). Written as DNA, the CDR3 is TGTGCCAGCAGCCCAAGGACAGGGTCTGGAAACACCATATATTTT. Its translation: CASSPRTGSGNTIYF.

Worth noting for this clone: Other DNA sequences in this sample translate to the same CDR3. This chain joins TRBV6-5 and TRBJ1-2, with D possibly matching TRBD1 (6 bases). From germline, CDR1 is MNHEY and CDR2 SVGAGI. This CDR3 spans 13 amino acids. V dropped 6 bases and J dropped 6 bases, with 14 bases sitting between them. The CDR3 spells CASRPSGGDGYTF. For the CDR3, the DNA is TGTGCCAGCAGGCCCTCGGGGGGCGATGGCTACACCTTC.

This clone has only a few counts. This sequence joins TRBV5-1 and TRBJ1-4; possible D gene TRBD1, 5 bases. The CDR3 sequence is 17 residues long. The germline gives CDR1 SGHRS, CDR2 YFSETQ. V shed 2 bases and J shed 3 bases, with 17 bases lying between them. The CDR3 reads CASSLLPGTAPNEKLFF. In nucleotides, the CDR3 is TGCGCCAGCAGCTTACTTCCGGGGACTGCTCCTAATGAAAAACTGTTTTTT.

The chain couples TRBV2 to TRBJ2-7, with D tentatively TRBD2 (6 bases). Germline assignment: CDR1 SNHLY and CDR2 FYNNEI. The CDR3 is 15 amino acids. V lost 1 base and J 4 bases, leaving 14 bases between the germline ends. The CDR3 loop is CASSEGGVQNYEQYF. The CDR3 DNA follows: TGTGCCAGCAGTGAAGGCGGGGTCCAAAATTACGAGCAGTACTTC.

This chain joins TRBV27 and TRBJ2-3; 10 bases map to TRBD2. The V gene end was trimmed by 6 bases and the J gene end by 5 bases; junction bases not matched to a gene: 17. The CDR3 is made up of 18 amino acids. The germline CDR1 and CDR2 sequences are MNHEY and SMNVEV (reference sequence). This chain's CDR3 is CASSSLRTGTSVLDTQYF. The DNA for the CDR3 is TGTGCCAGCAGCTCACTCCGAACCGGGACTAGCGTTCTAGATACGCAGTATTTT.

Comments on this clone: This same CDR3 is encoded by further DNA sequences in the sample. The genes are TRBV9 and TRBJ1-2; 9 nucleotides line up with TRBD1. Trimming at V came to 0 bases and at J to 6 bases, leaving 0 bases not matched to a gene. CDR1 is SGDLS, CDR2 YYNGEE, per germline. This CDR3 is built from 13 residues. The CDR3 loop reads CASSVGDRDGYTF. The CDR3 region has the DNA TGTGCCAGCAGCGTAGGGGACAGGGATGGCTACACCTTC.

The gene calls are TRBV3-1 (or the pseudogene TRBV3-2) and TRBJ1-1; D possibly corresponds to TRBD1 (5 bases). V lost 1 base and J lost 4, with 7 bases in between. This CDR3 contains 13 residues. The germline CDR1 and CDR2 sequences are LGHDT and YNNKEL (reference sequence). The CDR3 loop reads CASSQVRATEAFF. The CDR3 coding sequence is TGTGCCAGCAGCCAAGTCAGGGCCACTGAAGCTTTCTTT.